A single sample is the source of the 23 T cell receptor beta chains below, sequenced in a study of blood T cell repertoires in COVID-19. Repertoires were generated with immunoSEQ multiplex PCR, while TCRdb's copy carries only in-frame clones and drops some. The table records hundreds of thousands of clones, roughly four fifths of them present only once. What was sequenced was peripheral blood. The receptors stem from a woman of 80 years or more with acute or convalescent COVID-19.

The chain recombines TRBV6-5 with TRBJ2-7, with a possible D match to TRBD1 (6 bases). The CDR3 is 15 amino acids. Trimming removed 2 bases from V and 5 bases from J, with 16 bases in between. Germline V CDR1 and CDR2: MNHEY, SVGAGI. CDR3: CASSYRRRGWNEQYF. CDR3 in DNA: TGTGCCAGCAGTTACCGACGCAGGGGATGGAACGAGCAGTACTTC.

The rearrangement links TRBV5-4 to TRBJ1-1, with 8 bases matching TRBD1. V was pared by 3 bases and J by 5 bases, with 3 bases of the junction left unmatched. Per germline, CDR1 SGHNT and CDR2 YYREEE (reference sequence). The CDR3 extends over 13 amino acids. Here the CDR3 reads CASSSDRATEAFF. DNA for the CDR3: TGTGCCAGCAGCTCGGACAGGGCGACTGAAGCTTTCTTT.

The rearrangement joins TRBV7-8 to TRBJ2-7; D perhaps matches TRBD1 (5 bases). V was cut by 8 bases and J by 4 bases, with 18 bases left in between. The CDR3 is 14 amino acids. The germline gives CDR1 SGHVS, CDR2 FQNEAQ. The CDR3 DNA reads as TGTGCCAGCTCCCCCCCCAATGGGGCTTACGAGCAGTACTTC. This codes for CASSPPNGAYEQYF.

The rearrangement uses TRBV7-9 and TRBJ1-5; D perhaps matches TRBD1 (6 bases). V was trimmed by 1 base and J by 2 bases, leaving 9 bases between them. This CDR3 has 15 amino acids. Per the germline V gene, CDR1 is SEHNR and CDR2 is FQNEAQ (reference sequence). The CDR3 DNA follows: TGTGCCAGCAGCTTAGGAGGGGGTGGCAATCAGCCCCAGCATTTT. Its translation is CASSLGGGGNQPQHF.

V gene TRBV3-1 (or the pseudogene TRBV3-2) combines with J gene TRBJ1-2; D uncertain. This CDR3 is 13 amino acids long. Germline assignment: CDR1 LGHDT and CDR2 YNNKEL (reference sequence). Trimming cost V 1 base and J 5 bases, with 8 bases left between them. The CDR3 spells CASSQGGGYGYTF. The CDR3, as DNA: TGTGCCAGCAGCCAAGGTGGAGGATATGGCTACACCTTC.

The chain links TRBV3-1 (or the pseudogene TRBV3-2) to TRBJ2-1; TRBD2 agrees at 8 bases. Germline loops: CDR1 LGHDT, CDR2 YNNKEL (reference sequence). Unmatched junction bases numbered 5, after V lost 4 bases and J lost 3 bases. The CDR3 has 15 residues. CDR3 region: CASSRGGTNYNEQFF. CDR3 sequence (DNA): TGTGCCAGCAGCCGCGGGGGGACTAACTACAATGAGCAGTTCTTC.

This chain connects TRBV9 to TRBJ2-3, with D possibly matching TRBD2 (6 bases). This CDR3 spans 15 amino acids. CDR1 is SGDLS and CDR2 is YYNGEE in the germline V gene. Trimming left V 3 bases short and J 2 bases short, with 13 bases between. Here the CDR3 DNA reads TGTGCCAGCAGCGCCTCCGGGACTCTCACAGATACGCAGTATTTT. Its translation is CASSASGTLTDTQYF.

DNA of the CDR3: TGCGCCAGCAGCCAAGAAGGAGGACCTACCTTAGGTGAAAAACTGTTTTTT. The encoded protein is CASSQEGGPTLGEKLFF. This chain links TRBV4-1 with TRBJ1-4; D ambiguous. Germline CDR1 is MGHRA and CDR2 is YSYEKL. V was shortened by 0 bases and J by 7 bases, with 18 bases between the two germline ends. The CDR3 spans 17 residues.

Remarks on this clone: Compared with germline, one end of the junction differs, possibly owing to a read error. The V and J genes are TRBV5-1 and TRBJ1-6; TRBD1 aligns across 8 bases. This CDR3 contains 13 residues. Per the germline V gene, CDR1 is SGHRS and CDR2 is YFSETQ. CDR3 region: CATSGTGNSPLHF. As DNA, the CDR3 is TGCGCCACCAGCGGGACAGGCAATTCACCCCTCCACTTT. Filled out from reference TRBV5-1 and TRBJ1-6, the complete variable domain reads KAGVTQTPRYLIKTRGQQVTLSCSPISGHRSVSWYQQTPGQGLQFLFEYFSETQRNKGNFPGRFSGRQFSNSRSEMNVSTLELGDSALYLCATSGTGNSPLHFGNGTRLTVT.

V is TRBV15 and J is TRBJ2-3; 10 bases align to TRBD2. V trimming: 0 bases; J trimming: 5 bases; junction bases outside the gene matches: 8. The CDR3 has 17 amino acids. The germline V gene has CDR1 LNHNV and CDR2 YYDKDF (reference sequence). In DNA, the CDR3 is TGTGCCACCAGCAGAGATCAAAGCGGGGGGGTCGGAGATACGCAGTATTTT. This translates into CATSRDQSGGVGDTQYF. Full variable domain (outside the CDR3, taken from reference TRBV15 and TRBJ2-3): DAMVIQNPRYQVTQFGKPVTLSCSQTLNHNVMYWYQQKSSQAPKLLFHYYDKDFNNEADTPDNFQSRRPNTSFCFLDIRSPGLGDTAMYLCATSRDQSGGVGDTQYFGPGTRLTVL.

This chain uses TRBV9 with TRBJ2-7; a possible D gene is TRBD2 (7 bases). The CDR3 covers 15 residues. Germline V gene lookup returns CDR1 SGDLS and CDR2 YYNGEE. Trimming took off 4 bases at V and 5 bases at J, with 19 bases between the two ends. In nucleotides, the CDR3 is TGTGCCAGCAGCCCCATTGGGGGGGCGAGGAACGAGCAGTACTTC. It specifies CASSPIGGARNEQYF.

The J gene is TRBJ2-5, the V gene TRBV18; 13 nucleotides align to TRBD2. The CDR3 runs to 17 residues. Germline V lookup: CDR1 KGHSH, CDR2 LQKENI. J gave up 2 bases and V 0 bases, and 3 bases lay outside the gene matches. CDR3 nucleotide sequence: TGTGCCAGCTCACCACCGGGACTAGCGGGGAGACAAGAGACCCAGTACTTC. It is translated as CASSPPGLAGRQETQYF.

In this sample, this clone turned up once. The chain couples TRBV9 to TRBJ2-3; possible D gene TRBD2, 6 bases. The CDR3 covers 16 residues. From germline, CDR1 is SGDLS and CDR2 YYNGEE. With 0 bases removed from V and 5 bases from J, the gap between germline ends came to 16 bases. The CDR3 here is CASSVGSRRDGDTQYF. The DNA of the CDR3 is TGTGCCAGCAGCGTAGGAAGTCGGAGGGACGGAGATACGCAGTATTTT.

This chain links TRBV7-9 with TRBJ1-5; D gene unclear. This CDR3 region has 13 residues. Germline V CDR1 and CDR2: SEHNR, FQNEAQ (reference sequence). V was pared by 3 bases and J by 8 bases, with 11 bases between. The CDR3 loop reads CASSLETWEPQHF. In DNA form, the CDR3 reads TGTGCCAGCAGCTTGGAGACGTGGGAGCCCCAGCATTTT.

The rearrangement links TRBV5-5 to TRBJ2-1, with D perhaps TRBD1 (5 bases). Germline CDR1 is SGHKS and CDR2 is YYEKEE (reference sequence). This CDR3 is 15 amino acids long. The V end was cut by 3 bases, the J end by 0 bases, with 10 bases between. CDR3 coding DNA: TGTGCCAGCAGCTCCAGGGTGAGCTCCTACAATGAGCAGTTCTTC. It specifies CASSSRVSSYNEQFF.

The rearrangement uses TRBV12-5 and TRBJ2-1; TRBD1 might be the D (6 bases). CDR1 is LGHNT, CDR2 FRNRAP, per germline. CDR3 length: 14 residues. Trimming removed 3 bases from V and 9 bases from J, with 15 bases in between. The CDR3 loop reads CASGLETGFLEQFF. The CDR3 nucleotides are TGTGCTAGTGGTTTAGAAACAGGGTTCCTTGAGCAGTTCTTC.

The CDR3, as DNA: TGTGCCAGCAGGCCACAGGGGGCTCCTGAAGCTTTCTTT. Amino acid sequence: CASRPQGAPEAFF. The gene calls are TRBV28 and TRBJ1-1, with TRBD1 matching over 9 bases. Trimming removed 6 bases from V and 6 bases from J; junction bases left unmatched: 5. The CDR3 extends over 13 amino acids. The germline gives CDR1 MDHEN, CDR2 SYDVKM.

On this clone itself: Sequence at one end of the junction differs from germline and may be a read error. This sequence joins TRBV28 and TRBJ1-2; TRBD1 agrees at 7 bases. This CDR3 is built from 13 residues. Germline loops: CDR1 MDHEN, CDR2 SYDVKM. The CDR3 here is CASSFRDRGVSRF. DNA for the CDR3: TGTGCCAGCAGTTTCCGGGACAGAGGAGTTAGTAGGTTC.

This clone appeared a few times. The J gene is TRBJ2-5, the V gene TRBV27; 10 bases are shared with TRBD2. Trimming took 2 bases from V and 2 from J; bases not matched to a gene: 8. Germline V gene lookup returns CDR1 MNHEY and CDR2 SMNVEV (reference sequence). CDR3 size: 17 residues. CDR3 residues: CASSLGVAGGPQETQYF. The CDR3 region has the DNA TGTGCCAGCAGTTTAGGAGTAGCGGGGGGACCTCAAGAGACCCAGTACTTC.

The chain employs TRBV12-3 or TRBV12-4 and TRBJ1-2; D uncertain. V lost 6 bases and J 2 bases, leaving 10 bases between the germline ends. The CDR3 length is 13 residues. The CDR3 DNA is TGTGCCAGCAGCAAAACCGAGAACTATGGCTACACCTTC. This encodes CASSKTENYGYTF.

J is TRBJ2-3 and V is TRBV7-9; D is perhaps TRBD1 (5 bases). The V end lost 2 bases, the J end lost 2 bases, and 11 bases lay between the germline ends. CDR3 size: 15 residues. Per germline, CDR1 SEHNR and CDR2 FQNEAQ (reference sequence). The CDR3 region has the DNA TGTGCCAGCAGCTTACAGGGTGGAATCACAGATACGCAGTATTTT. Translation: CASSLQGGITDTQYF.

This clone has a single count. This chain uses TRBV6-5 with TRBJ1-2; TRBD1 matches 7 bases. Trimming cost V 6 bases and J 5 bases; bases outside gene matches: 9. This CDR3 spans 14 amino acids. CDR1 is MNHEY, CDR2 SVGAGI, per germline. The CDR3, as DNA: TGTGCCAGCAGCGCTGACAGGGTCGGGTATGGCTACACCTTC. Protein product: CASSADRVGYGYTF.

This chain uses TRBV4-2 with TRBJ2-6, with 8 bases aligning to TRBD1. This CDR3 has 18 residues. Germline loops: CDR1 LGHNA, CDR2 YNFKEQ. With 4 bases clipped from V and 0 bases from J, the junction kept 8 bases outside the gene matches. The CDR3 sequence: CASSPLGQGSSGANVLTF. The DNA of the CDR3 is TGTGCCAGCAGCCCCCTTGGACAGGGCAGCTCTGGGGCCAACGTCCTGACTTTC.